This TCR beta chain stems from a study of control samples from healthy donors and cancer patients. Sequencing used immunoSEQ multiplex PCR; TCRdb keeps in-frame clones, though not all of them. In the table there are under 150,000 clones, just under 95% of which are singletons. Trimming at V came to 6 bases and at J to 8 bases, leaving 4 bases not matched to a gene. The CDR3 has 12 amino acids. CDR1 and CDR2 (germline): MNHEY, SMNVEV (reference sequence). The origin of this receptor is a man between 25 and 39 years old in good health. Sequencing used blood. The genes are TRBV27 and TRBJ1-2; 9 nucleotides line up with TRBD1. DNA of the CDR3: TGTGCCAGCAGACAGGGGGCGCGGGGCTACACCTTC. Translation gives CASRQGARGYTF.